This T cell receptor (beta chain) was recovered during a study of blood T cell repertoires in COVID-19. The wider study: PBMCs, B-cell-depleted T cells, or T cells provided the cDNA or gDNA that made up the material.

Methods used by the authors: It was from reference gene primer amplification that nucleated cell counts were estimated. The data were produced by immunoSEQ multiplex PCR, yet TCRdb's version contains in-frame clones alone and is incomplete. V and J calls and clone size are copied from that table; D and trimming were computed from the DNA. The sample includes 150,000 to 200,000 clones, 88% of them seen just once. V gave up 10 bases and J gave up 3 bases; unmatched junction bases: 15. CDR1 is SNHLY and CDR2 is FYNNEI in the germline V gene. The CDR3 totals 15 residues. The chain carries TRBV2 and TRBJ2-7; 7 nucleotides match TRBD1. The material sequenced was PBMCs or T cells enriched from blood (not recorded which). The TCR originated in a woman aged 18-29 years who had recovered from COVID-19. This CDR3 is CANLIDRERLYEQYF. DNA for the CDR3: TGTGCCAACCTAATCGACAGGGAAAGGCTCTACGAGCAGTACTTC.